These 11 T cell receptor beta chains share one sample of origin, sequenced in a study of OX40 agonist ivuxolimab in advanced cancers. Assay used: immunoSEQ multiplex PCR; TCRdb lists only in-frame clones, some missing. The data show 65,000 to 80,000 clones, about nine tenths seen once. Material: CD4+ or CD8+ T cells sorted from blood, obtained in a trial of the OX40 agonist ivuxolimab. These receptors all come from an adult with an advanced solid tumor such as melanoma, head and neck, liver or kidney cancer.

The chain links TRBV7-2 to TRBJ1-4; 8 positions agree with TRBD1. CDR3 length: 15 residues. Trimming removed 0 bases from V and 10 bases from J; junction bases left unmatched: 7. Germline V CDR1 and CDR2: SGHTA, FQGNSA. The CDR3 DNA is TGTGCCAGCAGCTTAGCTCACGGACAGGGCGGAAAACTGTTTTTT. Translating it yields CASSLAHGQGGKLFF. The variable domain in full, completed from reference TRBV7-2 and TRBJ1-4, reads GAGVSQSPSNKVTEKGKDVELRCDPISGHTALYWYRQSLGQGLEFLIYFQGNSAPDKSGLPSDRFSAERTGGSVSTLTIQRTQQEDSAVYLCASSLAHGQGGKLFFGSGTQLSVL.

This clone is a singleton in its sample. This chain's CDR3 is CASSENGQYSGNTIYF. For the CDR3, the DNA is TGTGCCAGCAGTGAAAACGGACAGTACTCTGGAAACACCATATATTTT. The chain couples TRBV2 to TRBJ1-3, with a weak D call TRBD1 (6 bases). V was trimmed by 2 bases and J by 0 bases, leaving 11 bases between them. The CDR3 runs to 16 residues. Germline V CDR1 and CDR2: SNHLY, FYNNEI.

The chain combines TRBV27 with TRBJ2-2; TRBD2 aligns across 7 bases. Trimming cost V 2 bases and J 4 bases; bases outside gene matches: 4. The CDR3 is 15 residues long. Germline V gene lookup returns CDR1 MNHEY and CDR2 SMNVEV (reference sequence). Here the CDR3 DNA reads TGTGCCAGCAGTTTAGGGACTACTTTCACCGGGGAGCTGTTTTTT. Protein: CASSLGTTFTGELFF.

The chain joins TRBV6-5 to TRBJ2-1, with 8 bases matching TRBD2. The CDR3 totals 13 residues. The germline V gene encodes CDR1 MNHEY and CDR2 SVGAGI. Trimming removed 5 bases from V and 5 bases from J; junction bases left unmatched: 2. The CDR3 coding sequence is TGTGCCAGCAGTCGACTAGCGAACAATGAGCAGTTCTTC. It codes for CASSRLANNEQFF.

The table lists this clone with a count of one. The chain employs TRBV7-9 and TRBJ2-5, with TRBD1 identical over 10 bases. This CDR3 is 16 amino acids long. CDR1 SEHNR and CDR2 FQNEAQ come from the germline V gene (reference sequence). The J segment lost 4 bases and the V segment lost 3 bases, leaving 8 bases of the junction unmatched. The CDR3 DNA reads as TGTGCCAGCAGCTTGGAGGACAGGGGGATTTTAGAGACCCAGTACTTC. Translating gives CASSLEDRGILETQYF.

This chain connects TRBV10-2 to TRBJ2-7, with D possibly being TRBD1 (5 bases). CDR3 length: 13 amino acids. Germline V gene data show CDR1 as WSHSY and CDR2 as SAAADI. V shed 5 bases and J shed 6 bases, with 14 bases lying between them. CDR3 residues: CASSTSQGGEQYF. The CDR3 nucleotides read TGCGCCAGCAGTACTTCTCAGGGCGGCGAGCAGTACTTC.

V usage is TRBV18 and J usage is TRBJ1-5, with TRBD1 matching over 9 bases. The junction had 10 bases not matched to a gene; V was cut back by 3 bases and J by 7 bases. The CDR3 is 16 residues long. From germline, CDR1 is KGHSH and CDR2 LQKENI. The CDR3 sequence is CASSPRTGAGEQPQHF. The CDR3 DNA sequence: TGTGCCAGCTCACCCCGGACAGGGGCGGGTGAACAGCCCCAGCATTTT.

The chain recombines TRBV6-1 with TRBJ2-7, with TRBD2 matching over 9 bases. The CDR3 totals 15 residues. The germline gives CDR1 MNHNS, CDR2 SASEGT. V dropped 4 bases and J dropped 0; count of bases not matched to a gene: 4. CDR3: CASSASSGNSYEQYF. The DNA for the CDR3 is TGTGCCAGCAGTGCCTCTAGCGGGAACTCCTACGAGCAGTACTTC.

The chain carries TRBV6-5 and TRBJ1-2, with a tentative D call TRBD1 (5 bases). V was shortened by 4 bases and J by 6 bases, with 18 bases between the two germline ends. Germline V gene sequence: CDR1 MNHEY, CDR2 SVGAGI. The CDR3 length is 15 residues. For the CDR3, the DNA is TGTGCCAGCAGTTCAGCGACGGCCACAGGAAATGGCTACACCTTC. This codes for CASSSATATGNGYTF.

The CDR3 reads CASTKGLAGGPYEQYF. As DNA, the CDR3 is TGTGCCAGCACAAAGGGACTAGCGGGAGGCCCCTACGAGCAGTACTTC. The chain is built from TRBV27 and TRBJ2-7, with 15 bases lining up with TRBD2. The V gene end was trimmed by 7 bases and the J gene end by 2 bases; junction bases not matched to a gene: 6. This CDR3 has 16 residues. CDR1 and CDR2 from the germline V gene are MNHEY and SMNVEV (reference sequence).

This chain connects TRBV7-2 to TRBJ1-1; unclear D gene. CDR3 length equals 13 residues. Between the trimmed V and J ends, which lost 3 bases and 1 base, there was a span of 6 bases. Germline CDR1 reads SGHTA; CDR2 reads FQGNSA. Here the CDR3 DNA reads TGTGCCAGCAGCTTGTTAGGGAACACTGAAGCTTTCTTT. Protein product: CASSLLGNTEAFF. Combining the CDR3 with reference TRBV7-2 and TRBJ1-1 gives the whole variable domain GAGVSQSPSNKVTEKGKDVELRCDPISGHTALYWYRQSLGQGLEFLIYFQGNSAPDKSGLPSDRFSAERTGGSVSTLTIQRTQQEDSAVYLCASSLLGNTEAFFGQGTRLTVV.